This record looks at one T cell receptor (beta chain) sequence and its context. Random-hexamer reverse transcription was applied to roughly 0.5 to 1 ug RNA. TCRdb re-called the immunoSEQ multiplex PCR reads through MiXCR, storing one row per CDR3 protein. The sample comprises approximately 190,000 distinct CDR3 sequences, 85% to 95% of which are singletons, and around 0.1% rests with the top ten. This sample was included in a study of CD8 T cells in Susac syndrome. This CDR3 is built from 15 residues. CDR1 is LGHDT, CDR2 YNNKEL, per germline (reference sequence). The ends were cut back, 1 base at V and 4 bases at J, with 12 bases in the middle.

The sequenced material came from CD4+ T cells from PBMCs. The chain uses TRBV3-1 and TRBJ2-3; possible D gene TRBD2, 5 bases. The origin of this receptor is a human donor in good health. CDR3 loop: CASSQGFGESDTQYF. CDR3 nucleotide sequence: TGTGCCAGCAGCCAAGGATTTGGGGAGTCAGATACGCAGTATTTT.